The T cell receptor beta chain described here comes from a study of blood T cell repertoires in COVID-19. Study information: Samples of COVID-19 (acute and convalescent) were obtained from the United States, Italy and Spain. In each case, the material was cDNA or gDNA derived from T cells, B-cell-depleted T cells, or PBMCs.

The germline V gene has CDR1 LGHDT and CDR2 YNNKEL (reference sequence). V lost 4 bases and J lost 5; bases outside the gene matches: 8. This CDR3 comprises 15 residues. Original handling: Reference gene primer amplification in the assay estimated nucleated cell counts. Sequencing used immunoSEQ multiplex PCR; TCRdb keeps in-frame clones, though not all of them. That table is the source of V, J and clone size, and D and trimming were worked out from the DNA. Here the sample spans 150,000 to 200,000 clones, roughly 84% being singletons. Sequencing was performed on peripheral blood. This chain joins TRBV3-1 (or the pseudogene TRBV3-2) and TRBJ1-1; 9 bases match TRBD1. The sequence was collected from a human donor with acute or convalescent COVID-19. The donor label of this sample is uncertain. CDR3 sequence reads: CASSRQGDRGTEAFF. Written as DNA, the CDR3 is TGTGCCAGCAGCCGACAGGGGGATAGGGGTACTGAAGCTTTCTTT.